The 23 T cell receptor beta chains below all came from one sample that was sequenced in a study of blood T cells in healthy people across ages. Through a sample-barcoded 5' primer and a J-beta primer mix, a second PCR was run for 7 to 11 cycles. MiXCR, applied by TCRdb to the 5' RACE reads, yields one record per CDR3 protein. The table includes more than 700,000 distinct CDR3 sequences, about 55% detected once. Sequences were obtained from blood. Every receptor here comes from a man older than 75 in good health.

This clonotype turned up a few times. An end of the junction does not agree with germline; a read error may underlie this. This chain links TRBV10-3 with TRBJ2-7; no clear D. The CDR3 runs 13 residues. The germline CDR1 and CDR2 sequences are ENHRY and SYGVKD. The CDR3 protein is CAISESTSHEQYF. CDR3 in DNA: TGTGCCATCAGTGAGTCCACCTCCCACGAGCAGTACTTC.

This clonotype was seen a handful of times. The V and J genes are TRBV20-1 and TRBJ2-3; D may be TRBD2 (6 bases). Germline lookup yields CDR1 DFQATT and CDR2 SNEGSKA (reference sequence). Deletions cut 3 bases from V and 5 bases from J, with 18 bases between. This CDR3 comprises 15 residues. This chain's CDR3 is CSASLGGDLGDTQYF. The CDR3 bases are TGCAGTGCTAGTCTCGGGGGAGACCTAGGAGATACGCAGTATTTT.

The chain employs TRBV20-1 and TRBJ2-4; 13 bases align to TRBD2. V trimming: 6 bases; J trimming: 0 bases; junction bases outside the gene matches: 8. Germline assignment: CDR1 DFQATT and CDR2 SNEGSKA (reference sequence). The CDR3 covers 17 residues. Here the CDR3 reads CSASGLAGLLAKNIQYF. The CDR3 DNA reads TGCAGTGCGTCGGGACTAGCGGGACTACTAGCCAAAAACATTCAGTACTTC.

The rearrangement links TRBV29-1 to TRBJ1-2; weak D call: TRBD1 (5 bases). Deletions cut 7 bases from V and 4 bases from J, with 10 bases between. This CDR3 spans 11 amino acids. Germline lookup yields CDR1 SQVTM and CDR2 ANQGSEA. The CDR3 nucleotides are TGCAGCGCTGGGACCCGCTATGGCTACACCTTC. It yields the protein CSAGTRYGYTF.

CDR3 DNA sequence: TGTGCCACCAGCATGGGACTAGCGAAGGCATTCAATGAGCAGTTCTTC. Residues: CATSMGLAKAFNEQFF. The chain employs TRBV15 and TRBJ2-1; TRBD2 matches 10 bases. V was clipped by 4 bases and J by 6 bases; unmatched bases: 9. Germline CDR1 and CDR2: LNHNV and YYDKDF (reference sequence). The CDR3 length is 16 residues.

Only a few counts were recorded for this clonotype. The genes are TRBV3-1 and TRBJ1-2; weak D call: TRBD1 (5 bases). V dropped 4 bases and J dropped 0 bases, with 9 bases sitting between them. CDR3 length: 14 amino acids. CDR1 is LGHDT and CDR2 is YNNKEL in the germline V gene (reference sequence). The CDR3, as DNA: TGTGCCAGCAGCCGAAAGACAGCTAACTATGGCTACACCTTC. Protein product: CASSRKTANYGYTF.

The chain combines TRBV10-3 with TRBJ2-5; 8 nucleotides agree with TRBD1. V lost 10 bases and J lost 6; bases outside the gene matches: 7. This CDR3 has 12 residues. CDR1 and CDR2 (germline): ENHRY, SYGVKD. CDR3 DNA: TGTGCCACCAGACAGGGGAATAAGACCCAGTACTTC. Translation: CATRQGNKTQYF.

This rearrangement joins TRBV5-5 to TRBJ2-1; 10 positions match TRBD2. The CDR3 extends over 17 amino acids. The ends lost 4 bases at V and 1 base at J; junction bases unmatched: 8. Germline V gene sequence: CDR1 SGHKS, CDR2 YYEKEE (reference sequence). The CDR3 DNA reads TGTGCCAGCAGCGCATATGGACTAGCGGCGTCCTACAATGAGCAGTTCTTC. Amino acids: CASSAYGLAASYNEQFF.

The chain employs TRBV10-3 and TRBJ2-3; TRBD2 aligns across 15 bases. Germline V gives CDR1 ENHRY, CDR2 SYGVKD. Trimming cost V 6 bases and J 6 bases; bases outside gene matches: 7. This CDR3 comprises 16 residues. The CDR3 spells CAIRTGTSGRRDTQYF. CDR3 DNA sequence: TGTGCCATCAGAACAGGGACTAGCGGGAGGAGGGATACGCAGTATTTT.

The genes are TRBV24-1 and TRBJ2-1; possible D gene TRBD2, 5 bases. Trimming took 3 bases from V and 5 from J, leaving 13 bases between them. There are 15 residues in the CDR3. CDR1 is KGHDR, CDR2 SFDVKD, per germline. The CDR3 DNA follows: TGTGCCACCAGTGATACAAAGACGGGGAACAATGAGCAGTTCTTC. It yields the protein CATSDTKTGNNEQFF.

This rearrangement joins TRBV20-1 to TRBJ1-2, with D tentatively TRBD1 (5 bases). The CDR3 is 15 amino acids. V was pared by 1 base and J by 4 bases, with 16 bases between. CDR1 DFQATT and CDR2 SNEGSKA come from the germline V gene (reference sequence). In nucleotides, the CDR3 is TGCAGTGCTAGAGGGGACCCTCGGAGTGGCTATGGCTACACCTTC. This translates into CSARGDPRSGYGYTF.

The sample holds a few counts of this clonotype. The CDR3 sequence: CASSPSVENNEQFF. The CDR3, as DNA: TGTGCCAGCAGCCCTAGTGTGGAAAACAATGAGCAGTTCTTC. The V and J genes are TRBV28 and TRBJ2-1; D unclear. The CDR3 sequence is 14 residues long. Germline V CDR1 and CDR2: MDHEN, SYDVKM. V shed 6 bases and J shed 5 bases, with 14 bases lying between them.

This clonotype showed up just a few times. V and J are TRBV6-5 and TRBJ2-7; 9 nucleotides line up with TRBD2. V shed 4 bases, J shed 7 bases, and the junction held 11 bases outside the gene matches. CDR3 length: 15 amino acids. The germline V gene encodes CDR1 MNHEY and CDR2 SVGAGI. The CDR3 DNA reads as TGTGCCAGCAGTTCCCGGGGTAGCGGGAGTGGTGAGCAGTACTTC. Translation gives CASSSRGSGSGEQYF.

The chain employs TRBV29-1 and TRBJ2-7; D may be TRBD1 (5 bases). Trimming stripped 2 bases from V and 2 bases from J, with 13 bases between. CDR1 SQVTM and CDR2 ANQGSEA come from the germline V gene. This CDR3 has 14 amino acids. For the CDR3, the DNA is TGCAGCGTTGAAAGGGGCGGCCCGCCCTACGAGCAGTACTTC. It codes for CSVERGGPPYEQYF.

The rearrangement joins TRBV21-1 to TRBJ1-5. TRBV21-1 represents a pseudogene. The CDR3 spans 15 residues. In nucleotides, the CDR3 is TGTGCCAGCAGTGTGAGGACGACGATTAATCAGCCCCAGCATTTT. This translates into CASSVRTTINQPQHF.

Concerning this clonotype: A much bigger clone sits one base away, suggesting this may be a read error. The chain recombines TRBV5-1 with TRBJ2-2, with a possible D match to TRBD2 (6 bases). V was shortened by 3 bases and J by 4 bases, with 13 bases between the two germline ends. The germline V gene has CDR1 SGHRS and CDR2 YFSETQ. The length of the CDR3 is 15 residues. This chain's CDR3 is CASSWGREPTGELFF. In DNA, the CDR3 is TGCGCCAGCAGCTGGGGACGGGAGCCCACCGGGGAGCTGTTTTTT.

This rearrangement joins TRBV5-1 to TRBJ2-7, with TRBD2 matching 10 bases. Germline trimming cut 10 bases from V and 0 bases from J; bases unmatched to any gene: 7. Germline V lookup: CDR1 SGHRS, CDR2 YFSETQ. The CDR3 spans 14 residues. CDR3 nucleotide sequence: TGCGCCTCCCGTACTAGCGGGAACTCCTACGAGCAGTACTTC. This gives the protein CASRTSGNSYEQYF.

The rearrangement uses TRBV7-9 and TRBJ2-4, with D tentatively TRBD2 (6 bases). The end of the DNA fits TRBJ2-7 better, so the J call may be wrong. This CDR3 contains 13 residues. Germline lookup yields CDR1 SEHNR and CDR2 FQNEAQ (reference sequence). The CDR3 spells CASSPRETNEQYF. The CDR3 coding sequence is TGTGCCAGCAGCCCGCGGGAAACTAACGAGCAGTACTTC.

This chain links TRBV7-9 with TRBJ2-1; D is ambiguous. The J call may be mistaken, given a closer DNA end match to TRBJ2-7. The CDR3 runs 11 residues. Germline V lookup: CDR1 SEHNR, CDR2 FQNEAQ (reference sequence). The CDR3 bases are TGTGCCAGCAGCTCCGCGAGTGAGCAGTACTTC. Its protein product is CASSSASEQYF.

The chain links TRBV28 to TRBJ2-5; TRBD2 matches at 11 bases. The end of the DNA aligns better with TRBJ2-7, so the J call may be wrong. The CDR3 contains 16 residues. Germline values: CDR1 MDHEN, CDR2 SYDVKM. This CDR3 is CASSRGTSGSAYEQYF. CDR3 nucleotides: TGTGCCAGCAGCAGGGGGACTAGCGGTTCCGCCTACGAGCAGTACTTC.

This clonotype has more than one count but fewer than ten. The CDR3 loop reads CSVQASLYGYTF. DNA of the CDR3: TGCAGCGTTCAAGCGTCGCTCTATGGCTACACCTTC. The chain uses TRBV29-1 and TRBJ1-2; D not certain. Germline V gives CDR1 SQVTM, CDR2 ANQGSEA. Trimming left V 5 bases short and J 4 bases short, with 11 bases between. This CDR3 spans 12 amino acids. The full variable domain, rest sourced from reference TRBV29-1 and TRBJ1-2, is SAVISQKPSRDICQRGTSLTIQCQVDSQVTMMFWYRQQPGQSLTLIATANQGSEATYESGFVIDKFPISRPNLTFSTLTVSNMSPEDSSIYLCSVQASLYGYTFGSGTRLTVV.

This rearrangement joins TRBV7-9 to TRBJ2-2, with 7 bases identical to TRBD2. CDR3 size: 16 residues. The V segment lost 5 bases and the J segment 6 bases; nucleotides outside the gene matches: 12. CDR1 and CDR2 from the germline V gene are SEHNR and FQNEAQ (reference sequence). This chain's CDR3 is CASSPRGDYKSGELFF. CDR3 bases: TGTGCCAGCAGCCCCCGTGGGGACTATAAGTCCGGGGAGCTGTTTTTT.

This clonotype was detected only a few times. V gene TRBV5-1 combines with J gene TRBJ2-7; the D gene is possibly TRBD1 (6 bases). The CDR3 runs 15 residues. Germline lookup yields CDR1 SGHRS and CDR2 YFSETQ. Trimming shortened V by 0 bases and J by 0 bases, and 10 bases separated the two germline ends. CDR3 DNA sequence: TGCGCCAGCAGCTTGGAAGGCAGGGGCTCCTACGAGCAGTACTTC. Its translation: CASSLEGRGSYEQYF.